A selection of T cell receptor beta chains follows, all from one sample in a study of cytomegalovirus exposure and HLA in healthy donors. Only in-frame clones appear in the TCRdb table, and some are missing; sequencing was by immunoSEQ multiplex PCR. The table includes about 92,000 clones, 93% detected once. The sequenced material came from PBMCs. The receptors originated from a woman aged 25 to 39 in good health and CMV-seropositive. Both conserved end residues are part of each CDR3. The D gene is left open where the match is weak. Rows give clone size only sometimes, using once, few, many, or a class for an expanded clone.

clone_size: few; v_call: TRBV4-2; d_call: NA; j_call: TRBJ2-2; cdr3_aa: CASSQETGAGELFF; cdr3_nt: TGTGCCAGCAGCCAAGAAACGGGTGCCGGGGAGCTGTTTTTT
clone_size: NA; v_call: TRBV18; d_call: TRBD1; j_call: TRBJ1-1; cdr3_aa: CASSPPGQASEAFF; cdr3_nt: TGTGCCAGCTCACCCCCGGGACAGGCCTCTGAAGCTTTCTTT
clone_size: NA; v_call: TRBV15; d_call: TRBD1; j_call: TRBJ1-1; cdr3_aa: CATSRGQGAVAFF; cdr3_nt: TGTGCCACCAGCAGAGGACAGGGGGCTGTGGCTTTCTTT
clone_size: NA; v_call: TRBV19; d_call: NA; j_call: TRBJ1-4; cdr3_aa: CASQDGTREKLFF; cdr3_nt: TGTGCCAGCCAAGACGGAACTAGGGAGAAACTGTTTTTT
clone_size: NA; v_call: TRBV10-2; d_call: NA; j_call: TRBJ2-7; cdr3_aa: CASSPRTEHYEQYF; cdr3_nt: TGCGCCAGCAGTCCCCGGACAGAACACTACGAGCAGTACTTC
clone_size: once; v_call: TRBV9; d_call: TRBD2; j_call: TRBJ2-3; cdr3_aa: CASSARGLAGGWDTDTQYF; cdr3_nt: TGTGCCAGCAGCGCCCGTGGACTAGCGGGAGGGTGGGACACAGATACGCAGTATTTT
clone_size: NA; v_call: TRBV28; d_call: NA; j_call: TRBJ2-7; cdr3_aa: CASISDSSYEQYF; cdr3_nt: TGTGCCAGCATCTCAGACAGCTCCTACGAGCAGTACTTC
clone_size: NA; v_call: TRBV13; d_call: NA; j_call: TRBJ2-3; cdr3_aa: CASSLRAGGLSDTQYF; cdr3_nt: TGTGCCAGCAGCTTACGAGCAGGGGGGTTATCAGATACGCAGTATTTT
clone_size: NA; v_call: TRBV7-9; d_call: NA; j_call: TRBJ1-2; cdr3_aa: CASSLFSNYGYTF; cdr3_nt: TGTGCCAGCAGCTTATTCTCTAACTATGGCTACACCTTC
clone_size: NA; v_call: TRBV28; d_call: NA; j_call: TRBJ1-1; cdr3_aa: CASSLRFRVEAFF; cdr3_nt: TGTGCCAGCAGTTTACGATTCAGGGTGGAAGCTTTCTTT
clone_size: NA; v_call: TRBV29-1; d_call: TRBD1; j_call: TRBJ1-5; cdr3_aa: CSVAPTGAGNQPQHF; cdr3_nt: TGCAGCGTTGCCCCGACAGGGGCGGGCAATCAGCCCCAGCATTTT
clone_size: NA; v_call: TRBV10-3; d_call: TRBD2; j_call: TRBJ2-1; cdr3_aa: CAISEGTSSNEQFF; cdr3_nt: TGTGCCATCAGTGAAGGGACTAGTAGTAATGAGCAGTTCTTC
clone_size: once; v_call: TRBV28; d_call: NA; j_call: TRBJ2-7; cdr3_aa: CASSLVQGFNEQYF; cdr3_nt: TGTGCCAGCAGTTTGGTTCAGGGGTTTAACGAGCAGTACTTC
clone_size: NA; v_call: TRBV9; d_call: NA; j_call: TRBJ2-1; cdr3_aa: CASSVGAHYEQFF; cdr3_nt: TGTGCCAGCAGCGTAGGGGCTCACTATGAGCAGTTCTTC
clone_size: NA; v_call: TRBV4-2; d_call: NA; j_call: TRBJ2-3; cdr3_aa: CASSPLARDTDTQYF; cdr3_nt: TGTGCCAGCAGTCCTTTGGCGCGGGACACAGATACGCAGTATTTT